This record concerns one T cell receptor beta chain sequence. Produced via immunoSEQ multiplex PCR; TCRdb's table is partial and in-frame only. The sample holds some 1 million clones, 75% seen once. This sample is drawn from a study of shared clonotypes between healthy human individuals. The length of the CDR3 is 17 residues. V gave up 1 base and J gave up 0 bases; unmatched junction bases: 7. The germline V gene has CDR1 SGHNT and CDR2 YENEEA. The sequence came from a man younger than 35 in good health. The V gene is TRBV11-3, the J gene TRBJ2-3; 7 nucleotides align to TRBD1. Sequencing was performed on memory CD4+ T cells sorted from blood. As to subset: CD45RA-negative fraction. In DNA form, the CDR3 reads TGTGCCAGCAGCTTAGGGACAGGATCATCTAGCACAGATACGCAGTATTTT. As protein: CASSLGTGSSSTDTQYF. Using reference TRBV11-3 and TRBJ2-3 for the parts outside the CDR3, the full variable domain is EAGVVQSPRYKIIEKKQPVAFWCNPISGHNTLYWYLQNLGQGPELLIRYENEEAVDDSQLPKDRFSAERLKGVDSTLKIQPAELGDSAVYLCASSLGTGSSSTDTQYFGPGTRLTVL.